The T cell receptor (beta chain) described here comes from a study of graft-versus-host responses after intestinal transplantation. As for the study in general: Anti-thymocyte globulin induction was given to all recipients, followed by tacrolimus and steroids for roughly three years. General observations from the study: Recipient marrow contained GvH clones, some of which appeared first in ileum or blood.

Details on this clone: Antigen specificity is unknown.

Germline CDR1 MDHEN, CDR2 SYDVKM. The CDR3 totals 13 residues. The V end was cut by 7 bases, the J end by 7 bases, with 14 bases between. Produced via immunoSEQ multiplex PCR; TCRdb's table is partial and in-frame only. The repertoire holds 81,000 or so clones, with just under 95% as singletons. This sample comprised unstimulated CD8+ T cells sorted from spleen or lymph node cells, obtained before transplant. This sequence originates from a human donor who was the organ donor for an intestinal transplant. This rearrangement joins TRBV28 to TRBJ1-5, with D unclear. CDR3 protein: CASTPGVVQPQHF. DNA for the CDR3: TGTGCCAGCACGCCCGGGGTGGTACAGCCCCAGCATTTT.